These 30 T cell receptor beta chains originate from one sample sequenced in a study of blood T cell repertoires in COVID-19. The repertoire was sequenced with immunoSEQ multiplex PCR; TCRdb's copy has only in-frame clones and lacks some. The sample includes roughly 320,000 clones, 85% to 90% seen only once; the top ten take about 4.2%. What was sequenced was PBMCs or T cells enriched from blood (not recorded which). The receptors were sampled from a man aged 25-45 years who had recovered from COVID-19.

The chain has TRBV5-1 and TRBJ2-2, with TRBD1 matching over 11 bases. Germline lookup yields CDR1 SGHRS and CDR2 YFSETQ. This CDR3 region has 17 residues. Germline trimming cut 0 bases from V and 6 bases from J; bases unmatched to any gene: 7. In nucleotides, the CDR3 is TGCGCCAGCAGCTTGGATTCGGGACAGGGGGATTCCGGGGAGCTGTTTTTT. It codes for CASSLDSGQGDSGELFF.

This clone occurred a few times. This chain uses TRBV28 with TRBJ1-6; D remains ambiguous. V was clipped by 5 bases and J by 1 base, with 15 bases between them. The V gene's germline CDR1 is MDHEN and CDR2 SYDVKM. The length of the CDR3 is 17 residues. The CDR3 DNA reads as TGTGCCAGCAGTATCACGGGAGGGTGGTCCTATAATTCACCCCTCCACTTT. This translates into CASSITGGWSYNSPLHF.

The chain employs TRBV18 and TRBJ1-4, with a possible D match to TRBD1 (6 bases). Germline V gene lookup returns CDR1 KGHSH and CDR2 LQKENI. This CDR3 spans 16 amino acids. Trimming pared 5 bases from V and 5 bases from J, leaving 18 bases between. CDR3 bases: TGTGCCAGCTCAGGAATGACAGGCACTAACAATGAAAAACTGTTTTTT. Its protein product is CASSGMTGTNNEKLFF.

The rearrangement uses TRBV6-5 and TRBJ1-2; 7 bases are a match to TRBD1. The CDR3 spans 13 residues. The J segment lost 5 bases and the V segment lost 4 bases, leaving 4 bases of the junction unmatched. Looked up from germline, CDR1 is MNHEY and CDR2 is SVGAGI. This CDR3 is CASSLQGRYGYTF. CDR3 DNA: TGTGCCAGCAGTTTACAGGGGAGGTATGGCTACACCTTC.

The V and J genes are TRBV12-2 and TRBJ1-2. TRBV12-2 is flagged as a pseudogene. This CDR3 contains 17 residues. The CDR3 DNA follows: TGTGCAAGTCGCTTAGCGCCAGGGAGGCCCTCTAACTATGGCTACACCTTC. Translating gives CASRLAPGRPSNYGYTF.

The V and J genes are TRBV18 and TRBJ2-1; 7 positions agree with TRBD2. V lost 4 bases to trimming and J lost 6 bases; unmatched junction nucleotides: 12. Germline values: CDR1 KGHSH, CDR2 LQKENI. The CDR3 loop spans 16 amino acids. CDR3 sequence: CASSRVTGGAFNEQFF. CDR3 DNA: TGTGCCAGCTCACGGGTGACGGGGGGTGCGTTCAATGAGCAGTTCTTC.

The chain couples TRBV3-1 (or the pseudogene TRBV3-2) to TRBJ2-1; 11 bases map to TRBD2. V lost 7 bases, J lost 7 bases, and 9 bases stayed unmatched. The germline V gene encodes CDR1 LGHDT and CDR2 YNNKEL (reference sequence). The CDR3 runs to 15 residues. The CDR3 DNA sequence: TGTGCCAGCATCTTAGCGGGAGGGCCGGGGAATGAGCAGTTCTTC. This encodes CASILAGGPGNEQFF.

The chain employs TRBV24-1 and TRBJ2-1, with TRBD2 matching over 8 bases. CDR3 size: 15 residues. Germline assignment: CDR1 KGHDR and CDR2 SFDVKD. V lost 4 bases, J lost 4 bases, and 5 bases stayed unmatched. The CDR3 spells CATSDLSGKYNEQFF. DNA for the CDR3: TGTGCCACCAGTGACCTTAGCGGGAAGTACAATGAGCAGTTCTTC.

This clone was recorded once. Here the CDR3 DNA reads TGTGCCAGCAGTTTATCTTTCCGGGGGTTACAGCCCCAGCATTTT. Its protein is CASSLSFRGLQPQHF. This sequence joins TRBV27 and TRBJ1-5, with TRBD1 as a possible D gene (5 bases). The CDR3 contains 15 residues. Looked up from germline, CDR1 is MNHEY and CDR2 is SMNVEV (reference sequence). Trimming stripped 0 bases from V and 7 bases from J, with 13 bases between.

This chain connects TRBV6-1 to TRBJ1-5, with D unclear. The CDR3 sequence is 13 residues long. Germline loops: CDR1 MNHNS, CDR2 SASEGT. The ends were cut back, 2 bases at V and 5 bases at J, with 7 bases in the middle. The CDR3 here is CASSESSHQPQHF. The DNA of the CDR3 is TGTGCCAGCAGTGAATCGAGCCATCAGCCCCAGCATTTT.

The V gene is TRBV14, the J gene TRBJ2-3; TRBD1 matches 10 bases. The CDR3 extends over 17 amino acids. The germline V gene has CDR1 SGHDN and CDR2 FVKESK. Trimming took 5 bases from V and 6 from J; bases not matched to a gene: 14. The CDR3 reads CASSATQPRQGADTQYF. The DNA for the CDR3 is TGTGCCAGCAGCGCAACCCAGCCGAGACAGGGGGCTGATACGCAGTATTTT.

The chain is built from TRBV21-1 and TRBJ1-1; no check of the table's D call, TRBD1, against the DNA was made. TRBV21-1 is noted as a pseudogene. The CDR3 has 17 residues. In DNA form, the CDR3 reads TGTGCCAGCAGCAGGGGAATCGGAGGGGGCGAAAACACTGAAGCTTTCTTT. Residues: CASSRGIGGGENTEAFF.

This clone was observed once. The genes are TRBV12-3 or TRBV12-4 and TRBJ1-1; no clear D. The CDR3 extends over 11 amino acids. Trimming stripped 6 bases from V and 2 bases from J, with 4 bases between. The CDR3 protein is CASRRNTEAFF. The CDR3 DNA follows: TGTGCCAGCAGGAGAAACACTGAAGCTTTCTTT.

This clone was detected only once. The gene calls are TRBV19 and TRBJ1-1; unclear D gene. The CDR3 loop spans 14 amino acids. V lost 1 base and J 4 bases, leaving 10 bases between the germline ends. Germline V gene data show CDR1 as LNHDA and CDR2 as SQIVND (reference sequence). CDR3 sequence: CASSIALGATEAFF. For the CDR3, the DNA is TGTGCCAGTAGTATAGCCCTCGGTGCCACTGAAGCTTTCTTT.

The CDR3 nucleotides read TGTGCCAGCAGTTACTCGAGTCCGGGGTTCGGCGGGGAGCTGTTTTTT. It yields the protein CASSYSSPGFGGELFF. The J gene is TRBJ2-2, the V gene TRBV6-5, with a tentative D call TRBD2 (5 bases). Germline V gene sequence: CDR1 MNHEY, CDR2 SVGAGI. Trimming took off 0 bases at V and 7 bases at J, with 15 bases between the two ends. The CDR3 loop spans 16 amino acids.

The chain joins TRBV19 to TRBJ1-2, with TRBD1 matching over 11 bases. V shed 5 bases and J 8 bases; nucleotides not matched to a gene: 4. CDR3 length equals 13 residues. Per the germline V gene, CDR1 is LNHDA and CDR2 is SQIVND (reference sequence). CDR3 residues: CASSDGTGGGYTF. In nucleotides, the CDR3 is TGTGCCAGTAGTGACGGGACAGGGGGAGGCTACACCTTC. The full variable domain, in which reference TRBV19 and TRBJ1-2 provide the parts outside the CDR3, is DGGITQSPKYLFRKEGQNVTLSCEQNLNHDAMYWYRQDPGQGLRLIYYSQIVNDFQKGDIAEGYSVSREKKESFPLTVTSAQKNPTAFYLCASSDGTGGGYTFGSGTRLTVV.

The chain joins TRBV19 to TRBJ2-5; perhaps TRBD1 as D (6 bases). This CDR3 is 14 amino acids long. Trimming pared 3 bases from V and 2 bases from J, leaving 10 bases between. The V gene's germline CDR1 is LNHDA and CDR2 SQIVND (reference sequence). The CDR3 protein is CASSIGGPQETQYF. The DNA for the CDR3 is TGTGCCAGTAGTATTGGGGGCCCGCAAGAGACCCAGTACTTC. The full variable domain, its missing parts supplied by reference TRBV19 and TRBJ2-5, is DGGITQSPKYLFRKEGQNVTLSCEQNLNHDAMYWYRQDPGQGLRLIYYSQIVNDFQKGDIAEGYSVSREKKESFPLTVTSAQKNPTAFYLCASSIGGPQETQYFGPGTRLLVL.

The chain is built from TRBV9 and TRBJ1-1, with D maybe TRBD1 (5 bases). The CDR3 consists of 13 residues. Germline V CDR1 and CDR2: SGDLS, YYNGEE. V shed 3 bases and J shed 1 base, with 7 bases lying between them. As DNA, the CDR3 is TGTGCCAGCAGCGACAGGTGGAACACTGAAGCTTTCTTT. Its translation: CASSDRWNTEAFF.

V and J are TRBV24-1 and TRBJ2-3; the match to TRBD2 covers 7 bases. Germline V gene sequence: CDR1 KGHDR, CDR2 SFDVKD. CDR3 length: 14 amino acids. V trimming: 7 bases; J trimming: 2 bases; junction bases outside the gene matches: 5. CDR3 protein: CATSGGGNTDTQYF. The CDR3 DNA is TGTGCCACCAGCGGGGGAGGGAACACAGATACGCAGTATTTT.

CDR3 nucleotide sequence: TGCAGCGTTGAGAGGACAGGGCCTCCCAAAAACATTCAGTACTTC. Protein product: CSVERTGPPKNIQYF. This chain connects TRBV29-1 to TRBJ2-4; 8 bases are a match to TRBD1. This CDR3 is 15 amino acids long. Germline V lookup: CDR1 SQVTM, CDR2 ANQGSEA. After removal of 3 bases from V and 2 bases from J, the junction contained 6 bases not matched to a gene.

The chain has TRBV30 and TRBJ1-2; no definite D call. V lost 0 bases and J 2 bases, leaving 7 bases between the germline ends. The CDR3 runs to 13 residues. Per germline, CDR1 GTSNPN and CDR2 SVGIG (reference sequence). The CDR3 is CAWSVQSNYGYTF. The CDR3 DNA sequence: TGTGCCTGGAGTGTCCAGTCAAACTATGGCTACACCTTC.

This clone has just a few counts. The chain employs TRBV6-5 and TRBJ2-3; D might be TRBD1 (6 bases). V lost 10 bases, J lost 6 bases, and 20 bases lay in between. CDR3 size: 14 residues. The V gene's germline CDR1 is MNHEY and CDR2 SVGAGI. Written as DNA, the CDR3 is TGTGCCACCGGGCGTGGGGGCGCAGGCGATACGCAGTATTTT. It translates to CATGRGGAGDTQYF.

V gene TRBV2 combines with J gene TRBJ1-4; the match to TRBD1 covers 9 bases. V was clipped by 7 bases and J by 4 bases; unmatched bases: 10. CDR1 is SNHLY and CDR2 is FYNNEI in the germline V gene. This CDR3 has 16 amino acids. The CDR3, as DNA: TGTGCCAGCAAACCGGGACAGGGTCGAGGTAATGAAAAACTGTTTTTT. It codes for CASKPGQGRGNEKLFF.

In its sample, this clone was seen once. Written as DNA, the CDR3 is TGCAGCGGACTTGCGACAGATACGCAGTATTTT. It specifies CSGLATDTQYF. V and J are TRBV29-1 and TRBJ2-3, with D unresolved. V was clipped by 7 bases and J by 3 bases, with 8 bases between them. The CDR3 contains 11 residues. Looked up from germline, CDR1 is SQVTM and CDR2 is ANQGSEA.

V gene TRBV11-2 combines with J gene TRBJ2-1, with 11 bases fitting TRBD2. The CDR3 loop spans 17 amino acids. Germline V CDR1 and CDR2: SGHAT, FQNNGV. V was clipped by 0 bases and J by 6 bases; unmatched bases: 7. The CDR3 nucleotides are TGTGCCAGCAGCTTAGATTCGGGACTAGCGGTTTTCAATGAGCAGTTCTTC. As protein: CASSLDSGLAVFNEQFF.

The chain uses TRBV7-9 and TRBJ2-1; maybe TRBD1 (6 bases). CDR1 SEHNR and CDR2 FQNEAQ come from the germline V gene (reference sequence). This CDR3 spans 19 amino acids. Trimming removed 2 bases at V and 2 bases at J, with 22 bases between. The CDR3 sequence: CASSLRGSLAADAYNEQFF. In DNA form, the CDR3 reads TGTGCCAGCAGCTTAAGGGGGTCCCTAGCCGCGGATGCCTACAATGAGCAGTTCTTC.

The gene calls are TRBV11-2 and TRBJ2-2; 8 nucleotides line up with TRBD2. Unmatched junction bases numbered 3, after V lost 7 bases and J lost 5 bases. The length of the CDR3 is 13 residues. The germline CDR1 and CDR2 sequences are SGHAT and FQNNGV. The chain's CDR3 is CASNRGGTGELFF. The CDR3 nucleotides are TGTGCCAGCAACCGGGGGGGAACCGGGGAGCTGTTTTTT.

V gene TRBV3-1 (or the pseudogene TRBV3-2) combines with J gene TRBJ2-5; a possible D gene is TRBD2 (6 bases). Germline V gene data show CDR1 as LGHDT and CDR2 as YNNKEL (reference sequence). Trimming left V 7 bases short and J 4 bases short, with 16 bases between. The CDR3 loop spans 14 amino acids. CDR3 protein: CASKSGLWGETQYF. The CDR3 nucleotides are TGTGCCAGCAAAAGCGGGTTATGGGGAGAGACCCAGTACTTC.

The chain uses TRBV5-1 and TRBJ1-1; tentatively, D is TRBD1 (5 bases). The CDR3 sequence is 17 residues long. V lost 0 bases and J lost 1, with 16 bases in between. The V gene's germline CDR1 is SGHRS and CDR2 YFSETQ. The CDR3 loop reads CASSLDWAGETNTEAFF. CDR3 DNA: TGCGCCAGCAGCTTGGATTGGGCGGGGGAAACGAACACTGAAGCTTTCTTT.

The CDR3 DNA sequence: TGTGCCAGCAGTGAAGACCCGACAGGGATAAACACTGAAGCTTTCTTT. As protein: CASSEDPTGINTEAFF. This chain links TRBV6-1 with TRBJ1-1; 7 nucleotides agree with TRBD1. Germline V lookup: CDR1 MNHNS, CDR2 SASEGT. J lost 2 bases, V lost 1 base, and 7 bases had no gene match. This CDR3 is 16 amino acids long.